Below are 30 T cell receptor beta chains sequenced from a single sample in a study of radiotherapy plus CTLA-4 blockade in lung cancer. Profiling relied on immunoSEQ multiplex PCR, and the TCRdb table lists in-frame clones only, not all of them. The sample yields 70,000 to 85,000 clones, roughly 80% seen once. The starting material was peripheral blood, obtained from a patient treated with radiotherapy plus ipilimumab. Source of these receptors: a human donor with non-small cell lung cancer whose response to radiotherapy plus ipilimumab could not be evaluated.

This clone has only a few counts. The genes are TRBV27 and TRBJ2-3, with 7 bases aligning to TRBD1. The CDR3 runs to 15 residues. Germline V CDR1 and CDR2: MNHEY, SMNVEV (reference sequence). V lost 5 bases, J lost 0 bases, and 5 bases stayed unmatched. In nucleotides, the CDR3 is TGTGCCAGCAGTCTCACAGGGGCCAGCACAGATACGCAGTATTTT. Protein product: CASSLTGASTDTQYF.

This rearrangement joins TRBV6-1 to TRBJ2-5; 9 nucleotides agree with TRBD1. CDR3 length: 14 amino acids. The trim removed 5 bases at V and 2 bases at J, leaving 3 bases unmatched. Germline assignment: CDR1 MNHNS and CDR2 SASEGT. The DNA of the CDR3 is TGTGCCAGCAGTCTCGACAGGGGGCAAGAGACCCAGTACTTC. Amino acids: CASSLDRGQETQYF.

With regard to this clone: A single base separates this from a much larger clone, so it may be a read error. The V call is TRBV9, the J call TRBJ1-1, with a tentative D call TRBD1 (5 bases). The germline gives CDR1 SGDLS, CDR2 YYNGEE. The CDR3 is 13 amino acids. V lost 3 bases and J lost 0, with 6 bases in between. The CDR3 here is CASSGQMNTEAFF. For the CDR3, the DNA is TGTGCCAGCAGCGGACAGATGAACACTGAAGCTTTCTTT.

V is TRBV7-3 and J is TRBJ2-1; TRBD1 is a possible D gene (5 bases). CDR1 is SGHTA, CDR2 FQGTGA, per germline. CDR3 length: 14 amino acids. Trimming removed 1 base at V and 4 bases at J, with 8 bases between. CDR3 in amino acids: CASSLRTLYNEQFF. Here the CDR3 DNA reads TGTGCCAGCAGCTTAAGGACACTTTACAATGAGCAGTTCTTC.

This clone was seen a few times. The chain links TRBV5-6 to TRBJ2-3; D not resolved. Germline CDR1 is SGHDT and CDR2 is YYEEEE. The CDR3 sequence is 14 residues long. V lost 2 bases, J lost 2 bases, and 9 bases lay in between. The CDR3 protein is CASSFRIATDTQYF. For the CDR3, the DNA is TGTGCCAGCAGCTTCAGGATTGCCACAGATACGCAGTATTTT.

Relative to its sample, this clone is medium-sized. The chain combines TRBV28 with TRBJ1-3; 7 bases are shared with TRBD1. V lost 7 bases and J lost 1; bases outside the gene matches: 7. Per germline, CDR1 MDHEN and CDR2 SYDVKM. This CDR3 contains 15 residues. The CDR3 protein is CASTRGGDSGNTIYF. The CDR3, as DNA: TGTGCCAGCACCCGAGGGGGCGATTCTGGAAACACCATATATTTT.

The V call is TRBV7-2, the J call TRBJ2-3; no clear D. V lost 5 bases to trimming and J lost 5 bases, with 11 bases between them. The CDR3 has 13 residues. Germline CDR1 is SGHTA and CDR2 is FQGNSA. Written as DNA, the CDR3 is TGTGCCAGCAGCGTCACTAATCTAGATACGCAGTATTTT. The encoded protein is CASSVTNLDTQYF.

The chain links TRBV7-2 to TRBJ2-3; weak D call: TRBD2 (6 bases). The CDR3 sequence is 15 residues long. Germline lookup yields CDR1 SGHTA and CDR2 FQGNSA. Trimming took 1 base from V and 0 from J, leaving 8 bases between them. The CDR3 region has the DNA TGTGCCAGCAGCTTAGAGAGCGGGAGCACAGATACGCAGTATTTT. It encodes CASSLESGSTDTQYF.

The CDR3 spells CATSRDGASGIETQYF. CDR3 coding DNA: TGTGCCACCAGCAGAGATGGAGCTAGCGGGATTGAGACCCAGTACTTC. The chain uses TRBV15 and TRBJ2-5, with TRBD2 matching 9 bases. CDR1 and CDR2 (germline): LNHNV, YYDKDF (reference sequence). Trimming at V came to 0 bases and at J to 5 bases, leaving 7 bases not matched to a gene. The CDR3 is 16 amino acids.

The CDR3 here is CASSSGQGNTEAFF. The CDR3 DNA follows: TGTGCCAGCAGTTCGGGACAGGGGAACACTGAAGCTTTCTTT. The chain recombines TRBV28 with TRBJ1-1, with 9 bases matching TRBD1. V lost 4 bases and J lost 1; bases outside the gene matches: 1. The CDR3 has 14 amino acids. Germline CDR1 MDHEN, CDR2 SYDVKM.

This clone was observed a handful of times. V usage is TRBV11-2 and J usage is TRBJ2-6; possible D gene TRBD2, 5 bases. V was clipped by 6 bases and J by 3 bases, with 12 bases between them. The germline V gene encodes CDR1 SGHAT and CDR2 FQNNGV. The CDR3 contains 15 residues. CDR3 DNA: TGTGCCAGCAGTTCCTCGGGGAATGGGGCCAACGTCCTGACTTTC. Translating gives CASSSSGNGANVLTF. The variable domain in full, with the rest retrieved from reference TRBV11-2 and TRBJ2-6, is EAGVAQSPRYKIIEKRQSVAFWCNPISGHATLYWYQQILGQGPKLLIQFQNNGVVDDSQLPKDRFSAERLKGVDSTLKIQPAKLEDSAVYLCASSSSGNGANVLTFGAGSRLTVL.

The chain recombines TRBV6-6 with TRBJ2-2, with 9 bases aligning to TRBD1. In germline, CDR1 is MNHNY, CDR2 SVGAGI (reference sequence). Trimming at V came to 6 bases and at J to 1 base, leaving 3 bases not matched to a gene. This CDR3 is built from 15 residues. The CDR3 region has the DNA TGTGCCAGCAGATCGGGACAGGGGAACACCGGGGAGCTGTTTTTT. Its translation: CASRSGQGNTGELFF.

The CDR3: CASSYSEERTQYF. DNA for the CDR3: TGTGCCAGCAGTTACTCGGAGGAGCGTACGCAGTATTTT. This chain connects TRBV6-5 to TRBJ2-3; maybe TRBD2 (5 bases). Germline V lookup: CDR1 MNHEY, CDR2 SVGAGI. V was trimmed by 0 bases and J by 8 bases, leaving 9 bases between them. This CDR3 is 13 amino acids long.

The J gene is TRBJ2-7, the V gene TRBV18, with 14 bases aligning to TRBD2. CDR1 and CDR2 (germline): KGHSH, LQKENI. The CDR3 has 17 residues. The V gene end was trimmed by 3 bases and the J gene end by 0 bases; junction bases not matched to a gene: 4. The CDR3 DNA reads TGTGCCAGCTCACCGGGACTAGCGGGGGTACACTCCTACGAGCAGTACTTC. It is translated as CASSPGLAGVHSYEQYF. Full variable domain (outside the CDR3, taken from reference TRBV18 and TRBJ2-7): NAGVMQNPRHLVRRRGQEARLRCSPMKGHSHVYWYRQLPEEGLKFMVYLQKENIIDESGMPKERFSAEFPKEGPSILRIQQVVRGDSAAYFCASSPGLAGVHSYEQYFGPGTRLTVT.

This chain links TRBV12-5 with TRBJ2-7, with D tentatively TRBD2 (7 bases). V was shortened by 2 bases and J by 3 bases, with 20 bases between the two germline ends. Germline V gives CDR1 LGHNT, CDR2 FRNRAP. CDR3 length: 17 residues. DNA for the CDR3: TGTGCTAGTGGTTTGCCACAGGGAGCGGGGCTATTCTACGAGCAGTACTTC. Encoded protein: CASGLPQGAGLFYEQYF.

This chain uses TRBV6-5 with TRBJ2-1; D might be TRBD2 (5 bases). Looked up from germline, CDR1 is MNHEY and CDR2 is SVGAGI. This CDR3 has 11 amino acids. V gave up 6 bases and J gave up 9 bases, with 9 bases separating them. As DNA, the CDR3 is TGTGCCAGCAGAAACGGGGTTGAGCAGTTCTTC. It yields the protein CASRNGVEQFF.

J is TRBJ1-2 and V is TRBV9, with a possible D match to TRBD1 (5 bases). V lost 0 bases and J 6 bases, leaving 18 bases between the germline ends. This CDR3 region has 16 residues. In germline, CDR1 is SGDLS, CDR2 YYNGEE. The CDR3 DNA follows: TGTGCCAGCAGCGTAGGACAGTCTCCGAGGCCCAATGGCTACACCTTC. It specifies CASSVGQSPRPNGYTF.

The chain links TRBV5-6 to TRBJ1-2; 7 bases fit TRBD1. Germline V gives CDR1 SGHDT, CDR2 YYEEEE. The CDR3 is 14 residues long. With V trimmed by 4 bases and J by 7 bases, 10 bases remained unmatched. CDR3 in amino acids: CASSPDPGGFGYTF. DNA for the CDR3: TGTGCCAGCAGCCCGGATCCAGGGGGTTTTGGCTACACCTTC.

The chain carries TRBV7-2 and TRBJ2-7; D may be TRBD2 (6 bases). The germline V and J ends were trimmed by 4 bases and 2 bases, with 12 bases remaining between them. The CDR3 totals 14 residues. CDR1 is SGHTA, CDR2 FQGNSA, per germline. In nucleotides, the CDR3 is TGTGCCAGCAGCTCCCGGGCGGGAACCTACGAGCAGTACTTC. Translating gives CASSSRAGTYEQYF.

In its sample, this clone was seen a few times. This sequence joins TRBV7-2 and TRBJ1-6; D is undetermined. Germline CDR1 and CDR2: SGHTA and FQGNSA. Trimming took off 1 base at V and 2 bases at J, with 9 bases between the two ends. The CDR3 loop spans 16 amino acids. This CDR3 reads CASSLGAVAYNSPLHF. The CDR3 DNA reads as TGTGCCAGCAGCTTAGGTGCGGTAGCCTATAATTCACCCCTCCACTTT. The full variable domain, in which reference TRBV7-2 and TRBJ1-6 provide the parts outside the CDR3, is GAGVSQSPSNKVTEKGKDVELRCDPISGHTALYWYRQSLGQGLEFLIYFQGNSAPDKSGLPSDRFSAERTGGSVSTLTIQRTQQEDSAVYLCASSLGAVAYNSPLHFGNGTRLTVT.

The V call is TRBV7-2, the J call TRBJ2-7; TRBD2 aligns across 13 bases. Looked up from germline, CDR1 is SGHTA and CDR2 is FQGNSA. V was clipped by 5 bases and J by 2 bases; unmatched bases: 12. The CDR3 consists of 18 residues. The CDR3 protein is CASSQSPVLAGGPYEQYF. DNA for the CDR3: TGTGCCAGCAGCCAATCCCCGGTACTAGCGGGGGGGCCCTACGAGCAGTACTTC.

The rearrangement joins TRBV4-3 to TRBJ1-2; D call uncertain. Germline-derived CDR1 and CDR2 are LGHNA and YSLEER. The CDR3 length is 15 residues. Trimming removed 4 bases at V and 3 bases at J, with 15 bases between. The CDR3 coding sequence is TGCGCCAGCAGCCGGGAGACGGGATCCTACTATGGCTACACCTTC. It is translated as CASSRETGSYYGYTF.

This chain uses TRBV11-2 with TRBJ1-5; 7 positions match TRBD1. The junction had 7 bases not matched to a gene; V was cut back by 2 bases and J by 6 bases. The CDR3 sequence is 15 residues long. Germline CDR1 is SGHAT and CDR2 is FQNNGV. The CDR3 reads CASSLYGQAGQPQHF. The CDR3 nucleotides read TGTGCCAGCAGCTTATACGGACAGGCGGGTCAGCCCCAGCATTTT.

The chain carries TRBV14 and TRBJ1-1; D remains ambiguous. Looked up from germline, CDR1 is SGHDN and CDR2 is FVKESK. Trimming took 4 bases from V and 1 from J, leaving 4 bases between them. CDR3 size: 12 residues. CDR3 protein: CASSRPNTEAFF. The CDR3 DNA follows: TGTGCCAGCAGCCGGCCGAACACTGAAGCTTTCTTT.

This clone was seen a few times. The chain joins TRBV5-1 to TRBJ2-3; TRBD2 matches 9 bases. Germline loops: CDR1 SGHRS, CDR2 YFSETQ. The V gene end was trimmed by 3 bases and the J gene end by 2 bases; junction bases not matched to a gene: 7. The CDR3 spans 16 residues. The CDR3 region is CASSSVSGGHTDTQYF. The CDR3, as DNA: TGCGCCAGCAGCTCCGTTAGCGGGGGACACACAGATACGCAGTATTTT.

The genes are TRBV6-1 and TRBJ2-1, with D uncertain. The ends were cut back, 5 bases at V and 5 bases at J, with 16 bases in the middle. Germline-derived CDR1 and CDR2 are MNHNS and SASEGT. This CDR3 is built from 15 residues. CDR3 sequence (DNA): TGTGCCAGCAGTTCTCAACCTCGCCGGGACAATGAGCAGTTCTTC. Translated, it gives CASSSQPRRDNEQFF.

The J gene is TRBJ2-7, the V gene TRBV15; D unresolved. V lost 0 bases, J lost 2 bases, and 11 bases lay in between. In germline, CDR1 is LNHNV, CDR2 YYDKDF (reference sequence). The CDR3 totals 15 residues. The CDR3, as DNA: TGTGCCACCAGCAGAGACCCGCAGGCCACCTACGAGCAGTACTTC. The encoded protein is CATSRDPQATYEQYF.

The chain joins TRBV5-1 to TRBJ2-7; TRBD2 matches 7 bases. CDR1 and CDR2 from the germline V gene are SGHRS and YFSETQ. The CDR3 has 14 residues. After removal of 0 bases from V and 0 bases from J, the junction contained 0 bases not matched to a gene. In nucleotides, the CDR3 is TGCGCCAGCAGCTTGGGACTAGCCTCCTACGAGCAGTACTTC. Residues: CASSLGLASYEQYF.

The gene calls are TRBV25-1 and TRBJ1-6; a possible D gene is TRBD1 (6 bases). Germline CDR1 MGHDK, CDR2 SYGVNS. The CDR3 contains 17 residues. Trimming cost V 4 bases and J 11 bases, with 24 bases left between them. This chain's CDR3 is CASSGSFGLGARAPLHF. The CDR3 DNA reads as TGTGCCAGCAGTGGGTCTTTCGGGTTGGGGGCGCGGGCACCCCTCCACTTT.

This chain connects TRBV18 to TRBJ2-1, with 10 nucleotides matching TRBD2. V trimming: 2 bases; J trimming: 4 bases; junction bases outside the gene matches: 2. Germline V lookup: CDR1 KGHSH, CDR2 LQKENI. The CDR3 length is 15 residues. In nucleotides, the CDR3 is TGTGCCAGCTCACCAGTACTAGCGGGGTACAATGAGCAGTTCTTC. It translates to CASSPVLAGYNEQFF.